The 25 T cell receptor beta chains below all came from one sample that was sequenced in a study of CD8+CD57+ T cells in acquired aplastic anemia. CD8+CD57+ cell expansion, shown by flow cytometry, had occurred in the patients selected for sequencing. The TCR beta profiling, which covered VDJ combination and CDR3 sequence, was carried out using genomic DNA as the template. TCRdb re-called the reads through MiXCR, storing one row per CDR3 protein. Of under 200,000 distinct CDR3 sequences in the sample, approximately 52% are singletons; the top ten hold 1.8%. Sequenced input: sorted CD4+, CD8+, or CD8+CD57+ T cells (not recorded which) from PBMCs. The source of these receptors is a human donor with aplastic anemia.

The chain recombines TRBV12-3 or TRBV12-4 with TRBJ1-1; a possible D gene is TRBD1 (6 bases). This CDR3 has 18 residues. Trimming removed 2 bases from V and 1 base from J, with 20 bases in between. The CDR3 DNA reads as TGTGCCAGCAGTTTATTCGCTAGATATGACAGGCCGAACACTGAAGCTTTCTTT. Its translation is CASSLFARYDRPNTEAFF.

Concerning this clonotype itself: A much bigger clone sits one base away, suggesting this may be a read error. The rearrangement links TRBV6-4 to TRBJ2-3, with TRBD2 identical over 11 bases. CDR3 size: 17 residues. The germline CDR1 and CDR2 sequences are MRHNA and SNTAGT. The V segment lost 4 bases and the J segment 0 bases; nucleotides outside the gene matches: 6. This chain's CDR3 is CASSGASGRPSTDTQYF. CDR3 coding DNA: TGTGCCAGCAGTGGGGCTAGCGGGAGGCCTAGCACAGATACGCAGTATTTT.

This clonotype came up a few times. A read error may explain this, as a much larger clone is one base away. V gene TRBV5-1 combines with J gene TRBJ2-3; TRBD2 agrees at 8 bases. The CDR3 has 15 amino acids. The germline V gene has CDR1 SGHRS and CDR2 YFSETQ. After removal of 3 bases from V and 2 bases from J, the junction contained 5 bases not matched to a gene. CDR3 protein: CASSSKLAVTDTQYF. The CDR3 DNA reads as TGCGCCAGCAGCTCCAAACTAGCGGTCACAGATACGCAGTATTTT.

The chain joins TRBV2 to TRBJ1-5, with 8 bases that match TRBD1. The junction had 3 bases not matched to a gene; V was cut back by 1 base and J by 1 base. The CDR3 runs 16 residues. CDR1 and CDR2 from the germline V gene are SNHLY and FYNNEI. DNA for the CDR3: TGTGCCAGCAGTGAAGGGACAGGGTGGAGCAATCAGCCCCAGCATTTT. Protein sequence: CASSEGTGWSNQPQHF.

This clonotype was counted ten times or more. This rearrangement joins TRBV12-3 or TRBV12-4 to TRBJ2-5; 10 bases are a match to TRBD2. The CDR3 contains 14 residues. Germline trimming cut 3 bases from V and 14 bases from J; bases unmatched to any gene: 12. CDR3 coding DNA: TGTGCCAGCAGTTTTGGGGGACTAGCGAGTGAGACTTACTTC. Protein sequence: CASSFGGLASETYF.

The chain uses TRBV11-2 and TRBJ2-7, with D perhaps being TRBD1 or TRBD2 (5 bases each). The CDR3 has 13 amino acids. Germline V lookup: CDR1 SGHAT, CDR2 FQNNGV. With 8 bases removed from V and 1 base from J, the gap between germline ends came to 12 bases. CDR3 protein: CASEGQGSYEQYF. For the CDR3, the DNA is TGTGCCAGCGAGGGGCAGGGATCCTACGAGCAGTACTTC.

The J gene is TRBJ2-7, the V gene TRBV10-1; D is undetermined. Trimming removed 3 bases at V and 6 bases at J, with 6 bases between. This CDR3 has 11 residues. CDR1 is WNHNN, CDR2 SYGVQD, per germline (reference sequence). This CDR3 is CASSDSSEQYF. DNA for the CDR3: TGCGCCAGCAGTGACTCTTCCGAGCAGTACTTC.

The sample holds many counts of this clonotype. This rearrangement joins TRBV9 to TRBJ1-3; the D is unclear. The V gene's germline CDR1 is SGDLS and CDR2 YYNGEE. The CDR3 sequence is 14 residues long. Trimming removed 0 bases from V and 2 bases from J, with 6 bases in between. CDR3 DNA: TGTGCCAGCAGCGTAGGAAGTCCTGGAAACACCATATATTTT. As protein: CASSVGSPGNTIYF.

The chain has TRBV24-1 and TRBJ2-1; D is undetermined. V dropped 5 bases and J dropped 0 bases, with 16 bases sitting between them. The CDR3 is made up of 17 amino acids. Germline values: CDR1 KGHDR, CDR2 SFDVKD. Here the CDR3 DNA reads TGTGCCACCAGTGCCCCCGTTAACTTCCGCTCCTACAATGAGCAGTTCTTC. Translation: CATSAPVNFRSYNEQFF.

V gene TRBV10-3 combines with J gene TRBJ1-2; D remains unclear. V was shortened by 0 bases and J by 4 bases, with 9 bases between the two germline ends. Germline CDR1 reads ENHRY; CDR2 reads SYGVKD. CDR3 size: 14 residues. CDR3 bases: TGTGCCATCAGTGAGTCTCAAGTGTTCTATGGCTACACCTTC. Its protein product is CAISESQVFYGYTF.

This chain links TRBV7-8 with TRBJ1-5; tentatively, D is TRBD1 (5 bases). CDR3 length equals 15 residues. The V gene lost 1 base and the J gene lost 3 bases, with 10 bases spanning the gap. The germline CDR1 and CDR2 sequences are SGHVS and FQNEAQ. The CDR3 loop is CASSLGGDYNQPQHF. In DNA form, the CDR3 reads TGTGCCAGCAGCTTAGGTGGGGACTACAATCAGCCCCAGCATTTT.

This chain links TRBV9 with TRBJ2-5, with 8 bases that match TRBD1. The CDR3 sequence is 15 residues long. Losses at the gene ends were 4 bases for V and 4 bases for J; bases not matched to a gene: 9. CDR1 and CDR2 (germline): SGDLS, YYNGEE. CDR3 nucleotides: TGTGCCAGCAGCTATCGACAGGGGCAGGGAGAGACCCAGTACTTC. Translating gives CASSYRQGQGETQYF.

This clonotype was seen more than once but under ten times. The chain employs TRBV9 and TRBJ1-2; D is uncertain. The CDR3 has 13 residues. Germline CDR1 reads SGDLS; CDR2 reads YYNGEE. V was trimmed by 0 bases and J by 4 bases, leaving 7 bases between them. In DNA form, the CDR3 reads TGTGCCAGCAGCGTAGAAGGGAGCTATGGCTACACCTTC. This gives the protein CASSVEGSYGYTF.

The rearrangement joins TRBV7-2 to TRBJ1-1, with unresolved D. V lost 8 bases to trimming and J lost 2 bases, with 12 bases between them. Germline V gene data show CDR1 as SGHTA and CDR2 as FQGNSA. There are 13 residues in the CDR3. The CDR3 spells CASGPQENTEAFF. The CDR3 bases are TGTGCCAGCGGCCCCCAGGAAAACACTGAAGCTTTCTTT. The whole variable domain, remainder taken from reference TRBV7-2 and TRBJ1-1, is GAGVSQSPSNKVTEKGKDVELRCDPISGHTALYWYRQSLGQGLEFLIYFQGNSAPDKSGLPSDRFSAERTGGSVSTLTIQRTQQEDSAVYLCASGPQENTEAFFGQGTRLTVV.

This clonotype was recorded once. The chain combines TRBV2 with TRBJ1-2, with D possibly TRBD1 on 6 matching bases. The CDR3 spans 17 residues. Germline V gives CDR1 SNHLY, CDR2 FYNNEI. V dropped 0 bases and J dropped 4 bases, with 18 bases sitting between them. The CDR3 loop is CASSEAGGAIFAYGYTF. DNA for the CDR3: TGTGCCAGCAGTGAAGCGGGGGGGGCTATATTTGCCTATGGCTACACCTTC.

Note on this clonotype: In this CDR3 the conserved last residue, phenylalanine or tryptophan, is missing, so a read error is likely. This chain links TRBV6-4 with TRBJ2-2, with D unresolved. Deletions cut 5 bases from V and 3 bases from J, with 10 bases between. Germline CDR1 is MRHNA and CDR2 is SNTAGT. This CDR3 spans 14 amino acids. In DNA form, the CDR3 reads TGTGCCAGCAGTTCCCGGACGGACACCGGGGAGCTGTTTCTT. Its translation: CASSSRTDTGELFL.

This sequence joins TRBV20-1 and TRBJ1-6, with 7 bases that match TRBD1. CDR1 and CDR2 from the germline V gene are DFQATT and SNEGSKA (reference sequence). This CDR3 region has 13 residues. Trimming cost V 6 bases and J 6 bases; bases outside gene matches: 5. The CDR3 DNA is TGCAGTGCCAACAGGGGAGGTAATTCACCCCTCCACTTT. Protein sequence: CSANRGGNSPLHF.

In the case of this clonotype: No conserved phenylalanine or tryptophan ends this CDR3, so it is likely a read error. CDR3 protein: CARRDGPTRPEVSNQPQHL. For the CDR3, the DNA is TGTGCCAGGAGGGATGGTCCTACTCGACCGGAGGTAAGCAATCAGCCCCAGCATCTT. The chain has TRBV6-1 and TRBJ1-5; no firm D call. CDR1 is MNHNS and CDR2 is SASEGT in the germline V gene. V shed 9 bases and J shed 1 base, with 28 bases lying between them. The CDR3 runs 19 residues.

This clonotype showed up just a few times. J is TRBJ1-6 and V is TRBV15; D uncertain. Trimming cost V 0 bases and J 8 bases, with 8 bases left between them. Germline lookup yields CDR1 LNHNV and CDR2 YYDKDF (reference sequence). The CDR3 runs 14 residues. CDR3 protein: CATSRDMRDSPLHF. The CDR3 nucleotides are TGTGCCACCAGCAGAGATATGAGGGATTCACCCCTCCACTTT.

This clonotype was recorded at least ten times. This chain links TRBV20-1 with TRBJ2-3, with D possibly being TRBD2 (5 bases). The CDR3 spans 13 residues. V lost 6 bases and J lost 6, with 16 bases in between. Germline CDR1 DFQATT, CDR2 SNEGSKA (reference sequence). For the CDR3, the DNA is TGCAGTGCCAGGCCCGGAAGGGAGGATACGCAGTATTTT. It codes for CSARPGREDTQYF.

This chain joins TRBV10-1 and TRBJ2-1; 7 bases are shared with TRBD2. Germline lookup yields CDR1 WNHNN and CDR2 SYGVQD (reference sequence). This CDR3 contains 15 residues. Germline trimming cut 6 bases from V and 5 bases from J; bases unmatched to any gene: 10. The CDR3 sequence is CASSLRLADHNEQFF. In DNA, the CDR3 is TGCGCCAGCAGCCTAAGACTAGCAGACCACAATGAGCAGTTCTTC.

This clonotype occurred once. This rearrangement joins TRBV5-1 to TRBJ2-5; 12 positions match TRBD2. Germline CDR1 reads SGHRS; CDR2 reads YFSETQ. The CDR3 contains 16 residues. J gave up 2 bases and V 0 bases, and 2 bases lay outside the gene matches. CDR3 amino acids: CASSLVLAGGQETQYF. In DNA form, the CDR3 reads TGCGCCAGCAGCTTGGTGCTAGCGGGGGGGCAAGAGACCCAGTACTTC.

This clonotype was recorded a few times. The chain combines TRBV3-1 with TRBJ1-2; no clear D gene. The V gene lost 5 bases and the J gene lost 2 bases, with 12 bases spanning the gap. The germline V gene has CDR1 LGHDT and CDR2 YNNKEL (reference sequence). CDR3 size: 14 residues. As DNA, the CDR3 is TGTGCCAGCAGCTCGGCCGAGGGCAACTATGGCTACACCTTC. Its protein is CASSSAEGNYGYTF.

This clonotype was picked up one time. The gene calls are TRBV20-1 and TRBJ2-5; no clear D. Germline CDR1 reads DFQATT; CDR2 reads SNEGSKA (reference sequence). Trimming took off 6 bases at V and 3 bases at J, with 8 bases between the two ends. This CDR3 is 11 amino acids long. This CDR3 is CSALTEETQYF. As DNA, the CDR3 is TGCAGTGCCCTAACGGAAGAGACCCAGTACTTC.

Concerning this clonotype itself: A much larger clone differs from this one at a single base, so this may be a read error. V usage is TRBV6-1 and J usage is TRBJ2-2; D is possibly TRBD1 or TRBD2 (5 bases each). Germline CDR1 reads MNHNS; CDR2 reads SASEGT. The CDR3 has 11 amino acids. The CDR3 protein is CASRDTGELLF. The CDR3, as DNA: TGTGCCAGCAGGGACACCGGGGAGCTGCTTTTT.